These 29 T cell receptor beta chains originate from one sample sequenced in a study of neoadjuvant anti-PD-1 for oral cavity cancer. Sequencing used immunoSEQ multiplex PCR; TCRdb keeps in-frame clones, though not all of them. Of tens of thousands of clones detected, more than 35% appear once; the ten largest clones hold 30% to 50%. As to time point: after neoadjuvant nivolumab, at surgical resection. The sample was tumor tissue, taken after nivolumab (anti-PD-1) treatment. All receptors derive from a person aged 35 to 85 with oral cavity squamous cell carcinoma.

This clone was picked up a small number of times. The sample has other DNA sequences that encode this CDR3 too. This chain links TRBV5-6 with TRBJ1-2; 8 nucleotides align to TRBD1. J lost 8 bases, V lost 3 bases, and 6 bases had no gene match. The germline V gene has CDR1 SGHDT and CDR2 YYEEEE. The CDR3 consists of 13 residues. The CDR3 loop is CASSSDRVYGYTF. The CDR3 DNA is TGTGCCAGCAGCTCGGACAGGGTCTACGGCTACACCTTC.

Only a few counts were recorded for this clone. The gene calls are TRBV5-1 and TRBJ2-7; a possible D gene is TRBD2 (6 bases). Trimming removed 0 bases at V and 3 bases at J, with 16 bases between. Germline CDR1 reads SGHRS; CDR2 reads YFSETQ. The CDR3 is 16 amino acids. The CDR3 is CASSLEVGRGSYEQYF. The CDR3 DNA sequence: TGCGCCAGCAGCTTGGAGGTTGGACGGGGGAGCTACGAGCAGTACTTC.

This chain connects TRBV9 to TRBJ1-4; D ambiguous. Trimming took 3 bases from V and 6 from J, leaving 12 bases between them. The CDR3 sequence is 14 residues long. CDR1 and CDR2 from the germline V gene are SGDLS and YYNGEE. The CDR3, as DNA: TGTGCCAGCAGCGCCGGGCCTGGGGATGAAAAACTGTTTTTT. Translation: CASSAGPGDEKLFF.

This chain uses TRBV7-9 with TRBJ2-5, with a possible D match to TRBD2 (5 bases). There are 15 residues in the CDR3. Germline lookup yields CDR1 SEHNR and CDR2 FQNEAQ (reference sequence). The V end lost 4 bases, the J end lost 5 bases, and 17 bases lay between the germline ends. CDR3 sequence (DNA): TGTGCCAGCAGCTCGCAGTACGGGGTATCGGAGACCCAGTACTTC. Encoded protein: CASSSQYGVSETQYF.

The chain carries TRBV4-3 and TRBJ2-7; perhaps TRBD2 as D (5 bases). This CDR3 is built from 19 residues. From germline, CDR1 is LGHNA and CDR2 YSLEER. V lost 0 bases, J lost 2 bases, and 23 bases lay in between. The CDR3 coding sequence is TGCGCCAGCAGCCAAGAAGTTTCCGAGGGCATTGGTAATGCCTACGAGCAGTACTTC. Protein product: CASSQEVSEGIGNAYEQYF.

The chain recombines TRBV4-3 with TRBJ2-7; 8 bases align to TRBD1. After removal of 4 bases from V and 1 base from J, the junction contained 6 bases not matched to a gene. CDR1 is LGHNA, CDR2 YSLEER, per germline. This CDR3 has 15 amino acids. Here the CDR3 reads CASSPQRTGSYEQYF. In DNA form, the CDR3 reads TGCGCCAGCAGCCCTCAGAGGACAGGGTCCTACGAGCAGTACTTC.

The chain carries TRBV2 and TRBJ2-1; D is unclear. The V gene lost 10 bases and the J gene lost 4 bases, with 8 bases spanning the gap. The germline V gene encodes CDR1 SNHLY and CDR2 FYNNEI. The CDR3 runs 11 residues. The CDR3 bases are TGTGCCATAGACGAGTACAATGAGCAGTTCTTC. This sequence encodes CAIDEYNEQFF.

The CDR3 sequence is CASSVGGGISGNTIYF. CDR3 bases: TGTGCCAGCAGCGTAGGCGGGGGAATCTCTGGAAACACCATATATTTT. This chain uses TRBV9 with TRBJ1-3, with D possibly matching TRBD1 (5 bases). Trimming pared 0 bases from V and 0 bases from J, leaving 10 bases between. The germline CDR1 and CDR2 sequences are SGDLS and YYNGEE. This CDR3 has 16 residues.

A few counts support this clone. This rearrangement joins TRBV28 to TRBJ2-7; 8 bases fit TRBD1. The V gene end was trimmed by 8 bases and the J gene end by 2 bases; junction bases not matched to a gene: 11. The CDR3 has 15 residues. The germline V gene encodes CDR1 MDHEN and CDR2 SYDVKM. CDR3 bases: TGTGCCAGCCTCCCCGGCAGGGGGCGCCCCTACGAGCAGTACTTC. Its translation is CASLPGRGRPYEQYF.

This clone was seen a few times. V is TRBV7-2 and J is TRBJ1-2; D is ambiguous. Per germline, CDR1 SGHTA and CDR2 FQGNSA. V was clipped by 5 bases and J by 4 bases, with 17 bases between them. The CDR3 totals 15 residues. The CDR3 loop reads CASSLGTTMSYGYTF. For the CDR3, the DNA is TGTGCCAGCAGCCTCGGTACCACGATGTCCTATGGCTACACCTTC.

This chain uses TRBV5-1 with TRBJ2-5; 7 bases fit TRBD2. Germline V gene sequence: CDR1 SGHRS, CDR2 YFSETQ. V lost 4 bases and J lost 4; bases outside the gene matches: 16. The CDR3 covers 17 residues. The CDR3 spells CASSLNPSGQGRETQYF. In nucleotides, the CDR3 is TGCGCCAGCAGCCTCAACCCTAGCGGACAAGGTCGAGAGACCCAGTACTTC.

The CDR3 protein is CASGVRAVGYGYTF. In DNA, the CDR3 is TGTGCCAGCGGGGTAAGGGCGGTAGGCTATGGCTACACCTTC. This chain uses TRBV7-2 with TRBJ1-2; no clear D gene. This CDR3 has 14 residues. Germline V gene sequence: CDR1 SGHTA, CDR2 FQGNSA. The V and J ends lost 8 bases and 4 bases respectively, with 17 bases between them.

This clone was found a few times. The genes are TRBV5-1 and TRBJ1-6; D unresolved. V shed 0 bases and J shed 10 bases, with 17 bases lying between them. From germline, CDR1 is SGHRS and CDR2 YFSETQ. The CDR3 covers 16 residues. In DNA form, the CDR3 reads TGCGCCAGCAGCTTGGAAGCGGATGAAACTGGGTCACCCCTCCACTTT. Translating gives CASSLEADETGSPLHF.

The CDR3 DNA follows: TGCAGCGTGACCCTGACAGCGATCGGCAATCAGCCCCAGCATTTT. Amino acid sequence: CSVTLTAIGNQPQHF. The V and J genes are TRBV29-1 and TRBJ1-5; maybe TRBD1 (5 bases). In germline, CDR1 is SQVTM, CDR2 ANQGSEA. V lost 6 bases to trimming and J lost 2 bases, with 17 bases between them. The CDR3 loop spans 15 amino acids.

This clone was recorded a few times. V is TRBV5-8 and J is TRBJ2-3, with 11 bases fitting TRBD2. The V segment lost 4 bases and the J segment 5 bases; nucleotides outside the gene matches: 9. Looked up from germline, CDR1 is SGHTS and CDR2 is YDEGEE. The CDR3 has 16 amino acids. Here the CDR3 reads CASSRQLAGAGDTQYF. CDR3 in DNA: TGTGCCAGCAGCCGACAACTAGCGGGGGCCGGAGATACGCAGTATTTT.

The gene calls are TRBV4-3 and TRBJ2-3, with 7 bases aligning to TRBD2. CDR1 is LGHNA, CDR2 YSLEER, per germline. The CDR3 extends over 17 amino acids. V gave up 4 bases and J gave up 0 bases; unmatched junction bases: 10. CDR3 DNA: TGCGCCAGCAGCCGAGGGAGGGGTAGCGGTAGCACAGATACGCAGTATTTT. This sequence encodes CASSRGRGSGSTDTQYF.

This clone was seen a few times. The J gene is TRBJ1-5, the V gene TRBV6-1; TRBD1 is a possible D gene (5 bases). The CDR3 sequence is 13 residues long. V lost 7 bases and J lost 6, with 13 bases in between. Per the germline V gene, CDR1 is MNHNS and CDR2 is SASEGT. CDR3 coding DNA: TGTGCCAGCACTAAGCAGGGAGGTCAGCCCCAGCATTTT. Translated, it gives CASTKQGGQPQHF.

The V gene is TRBV7-2, the J gene TRBJ2-1; 7 positions agree with TRBD2. This CDR3 contains 16 residues. The germline V gene encodes CDR1 SGHTA and CDR2 FQGNSA. V lost 3 bases, J lost 0 bases, and 5 bases stayed unmatched. CDR3 sequence: CASSLGGDPSYNEQFF. CDR3 nucleotides: TGTGCCAGCAGCTTGGGGGGGGATCCCTCCTACAATGAGCAGTTCTTC.

This clone is large in the sample. In DNA, the CDR3 is TGTGCCAGCAGGGGGGACAGTATGATAACCTACGAGCAGTACTTC. Residues: CASRGDSMITYEQYF. The chain couples TRBV2 to TRBJ2-7; 7 bases are shared with TRBD1. The germline V gene has CDR1 SNHLY and CDR2 FYNNEI. This CDR3 spans 15 amino acids. V dropped 6 bases and J dropped 2; count of bases not matched to a gene: 10.

The chain links TRBV11-3 to TRBJ2-7; 9 bases are shared with TRBD1. The CDR3 totals 15 residues. The germline CDR1 and CDR2 sequences are SGHNT and YENEEA. V lost 1 base, J lost 3 bases, and 4 bases stayed unmatched. CDR3 loop: CASSLAGTGNYEQYF. The CDR3 nucleotides read TGTGCCAGCAGCTTAGCCGGGACAGGGAACTACGAGCAGTACTTC.

The V gene is TRBV9, the J gene TRBJ2-3, with 8 bases that match TRBD2. CDR1 SGDLS and CDR2 YYNGEE come from the germline V gene. The CDR3 is 17 residues long. The ends lost 0 bases at V and 14 bases at J; junction bases unmatched: 20. DNA of the CDR3: TGTGCCAGCAGCGTAGGAGGGCAGGGACTAGGGTCCCCTGAGCCGTATTTT. It yields the protein CASSVGGQGLGSPEPYF.

V usage is TRBV6-1 and J usage is TRBJ2-5; D not resolved. The CDR3 sequence is 15 residues long. With 5 bases removed from V and 2 bases from J, the gap between germline ends came to 15 bases. Germline V gene sequence: CDR1 MNHNS, CDR2 SASEGT. CDR3 nucleotide sequence: TGTGCCAGCAGTCTCTACCTAGTTGCACAAGAGACCCAGTACTTC. Its protein is CASSLYLVAQETQYF.

This chain uses TRBV5-1 with TRBJ2-3; 8 bases are shared with TRBD1. The V gene end was trimmed by 6 bases and the J gene end by 1 base; junction bases not matched to a gene: 7. Germline V gene data show CDR1 as SGHRS and CDR2 as YFSETQ. The CDR3 length is 15 residues. The CDR3 reads CASTKQGDRTDTQYF. CDR3 DNA sequence: TGCGCCAGCACCAAACAGGGGGATCGCACAGATACGCAGTATTTT.

This sequence joins TRBV9 and TRBJ1-1, with D uncertain. This CDR3 is 14 amino acids long. Trimming cost V 5 bases and J 1 base, with 12 bases left between them. Germline V lookup: CDR1 SGDLS, CDR2 YYNGEE. CDR3 sequence reads: CASSEFSENTEAFF. In DNA, the CDR3 is TGTGCCAGCAGTGAATTCTCAGAGAACACTGAAGCTTTCTTT.

This clone was seen only a few times. V and J are TRBV6-5 and TRBJ2-3; tentatively, D is TRBD2 (8 bases). The germline gives CDR1 MNHEY, CDR2 SVGAGI. V was trimmed by 7 bases and J by 0 bases, leaving 14 bases between them. The CDR3 totals 15 residues. The CDR3 spells CASKAGGQSTDTQYF. The CDR3 DNA is TGTGCCAGCAAGGCGGGGGGACAGAGCACAGATACGCAGTATTTT.

J is TRBJ2-7 and V is TRBV9; D might be TRBD1 or TRBD2, each matching 5 bases. V was trimmed by 3 bases and J by 1 base, leaving 14 bases between them. There are 15 residues in the CDR3. Germline V gene sequence: CDR1 SGDLS, CDR2 YYNGEE. The CDR3 DNA is TGTGCCAGCAGCGCTACAATCGGGGCATCCTACGAGCAGTACTTC. This codes for CASSATIGASYEQYF.

The rearrangement joins TRBV6-6 to TRBJ2-7; D might be TRBD2 (5 bases). The V end lost 5 bases, the J end lost 4 bases, and 15 bases lay between the germline ends. CDR1 is MNHNY, CDR2 SVGAGI, per germline (reference sequence). The CDR3 extends over 14 amino acids. The DNA for the CDR3 is TGTGCCAGCAGTCAACCGGGATTGGGTTACGAGCAGTACTTC. Its protein is CASSQPGLGYEQYF.

The chain has TRBV27 and TRBJ2-3, with 9 bases fitting TRBD2. Trimming removed 5 bases from V and 2 bases from J; junction bases left unmatched: 14. The CDR3 totals 18 residues. CDR1 MNHEY and CDR2 SMNVEV come from the germline V gene (reference sequence). The CDR3 is CASSLLLGAGGSTDTQYF. DNA of the CDR3: TGTGCCAGCAGTCTCCTCTTAGGAGCGGGGGGTTCCACAGATACGCAGTATTTT.

The rearrangement uses TRBV7-8 and TRBJ2-7; 9 bases map to TRBD1. This CDR3 comprises 16 residues. Germline V gives CDR1 SGHVS, CDR2 FQNEAQ. Trimming cost V 2 bases and J 3 bases; bases outside gene matches: 8. CDR3 in DNA: TGTGCCAGCAGCTTATCTCCGGGACAGGGTTACTACGAGCAGTACTTC. Translated, it gives CASSLSPGQGYYEQYF.